These T cell receptor beta chains were read from a single sample in a study of blood T cell repertoires in COVID-19. The data were produced by immunoSEQ multiplex PCR, yet TCRdb's version contains in-frame clones alone and is incomplete. The data show approximately 200,000 clones, with 70% to 90% seen just once and less than 14% held by the top ten. The sample comprised PBMCs or T cells enriched from blood (not recorded which). These receptors originate from a man aged 25 to 40 who had recovered from COVID-19. CDR3s include the opening cysteine and the closing phenylalanine or tryptophan. The order of the fields is V gene, clone size, D gene, J gene, CDR3 protein, CDR3 DNA. The D gene is left open where the match is weak. The size of a clone is reported for some rows only, either as once, few or many, or as a class for expanded clones.

TRBV20-1	.	.	TRBJ1-5	CSASGSPGQPQHF	TGCAGTGCTAGTGGGTCCCCGGGGCAGCCCCAGCATTTT
TRBV3-1/TRBV3-2	.	TRBD2	TRBJ2-2	CASRRESGVNTGELFF	TGTGCCAGCAGAAGGGAAAGCGGGGTAAACACCGGGGAGCTGTTTTTT
TRBV3-1/TRBV3-2	.	TRBD2	TRBJ2-3	CASSPWTSGRSDTQYF	TGTGCCAGCAGCCCCTGGACTAGCGGTCGTTCGGATACGCAGTATTTT
TRBV29-1	once	.	TRBJ1-1	CSTTGRLHTEAFF	TGCAGCACTACAGGGCGACTCCACACTGAAGCTTTCTTT
TRBV7-2	once	.	TRBJ1-2	CASSLEASSNYGYTF	TGTGCCAGCAGCTTAGAAGCATCGTCCAACTATGGCTACACCTTC
TRBV24-1	.	.	TRBJ1-2	CATSDPPAGGYTF	TGTGCCACCAGTGATCCGCCTGCGGGTGGCTACACCTTC
TRBV12-5	.	TRBD1	TRBJ1-1	CASGGTGLVAEAFF	TGTGCTAGTGGGGGGACAGGGTTAGTCGCTGAAGCTTTCTTT
TRBV11-2	.	.	TRBJ1-6	CASSPFLGRKNSPLHF	TGTGCCAGCAGCCCCTTTTTGGGGAGGAAGAATTCACCCCTCCACTTT
TRBV2	.	.	TRBJ2-1	CASRPGGLVVNEQFF	TGTGCCAGCCGACCAGGGGGACTAGTCGTGAATGAGCAGTTCTTC
TRBV6-5	.	TRBD1	TRBJ2-7	CASSTQTGGSYEQYF	TGTGCCAGCAGTACCCAAACAGGGGGCTCCTACGAGCAGTACTTC
TRBV19	once	.	TRBJ1-5	CASSIRVQSNQPQHF	TGTGCCAGTAGTATCAGGGTCCAGAGTAATCAGCCCCAGCATTTT
TRBV3-1/TRBV3-2	few	.	TRBJ1-1	CASSQEYLNTEAFF	TGTGCCAGCAGCCAAGAATACCTAAACACTGAAGCTTTCTTT
TRBV3-1/TRBV3-2	.	TRBD1	TRBJ1-1	CASSTSGGAEAFF	TGTGCCAGCAGCACCTCAGGGGGAGCTGAAGCTTTCTTT
TRBV5-8	.	TRBD2	TRBJ2-5	CASRLLSGGQETQYF	TGTGCCAGCAGGCTTCTAAGCGGGGGACAAGAGACCCAGTACTTC
TRBV10-3	.	TRBD1	TRBJ1-2	CAIRTGGSGYGYTF	TGTGCCATACGGACAGGGGGCTCAGGCTATGGCTACACCTTC
TRBV28	.	.	TRBJ1-1	CASSNIDTEAFF	TGTGCCAGCTCAAACATTGACACTGAAGCTTTCTTT
TRBV2	.	TRBD1	TRBJ2-2	CASSEPGQPTGELFF	TGTGCCAGCAGTGAACCGGGACAGCCCACCGGGGAGCTGTTTTTT
TRBV4-3	once	.	TRBJ2-7	CASSASQGDYEQYF	TGCGCCAGCAGCGCGTCACAGGGTGACTACGAGCAGTACTTC
TRBV7-2	.	.	TRBJ1-6	CASSLEGNIRIGGSPLHF	TGTGCCAGCAGCTTAGAGGGGAACATACGGATCGGTGGTTCACCCCTCCACTTT
TRBV10-1	.	.	TRBJ2-1	CASSMEGLVGQQFF	TGCGCCAGCAGTATGGAGGGACTGGTCGGTCAGCAGTTCTTC
TRBV7-9	.	.	TRBJ1-1	CASGEAFF	TGTGCCAGCGGCGAAGCTTTCTTT
TRBV18	once	.	TRBJ2-5	CASSPQGTQYF	TGTGCCAGCTCACCCCAGGGGACCCAGTACTTC
TRBV11-2	.	.	TRBJ2-7	CASSLQSDRGNEQYF	TGTGCCAGCAGCTTGCAGTCCGATCGCGGGAACGAGCAGTACTTC
TRBV7-8	.	.	TRBJ1-1	CASSLAGGGQVMQAFF	TGTGCCAGCAGCTTAGCAGGCGGGGGTCAGGTGATGCAAGCTTTCTTT
TRBV28	.	TRBD2	TRBJ2-7	CASCDTGGSYEQYF	TGTGCCAGCTGTGATACGGGGGGTAGTTACGAGCAGTACTTC
TRBV27	.	.	TRBJ1-1	CASSLSAGTSYKSPLMDTEAFF	TGTGCCAGCAGTTTATCGGCGGGGACTTCATATAAATCCCCCCTGATGGACACTGAAGCTTTCTTT
TRBV11-2	.	TRBD2	TRBJ2-5	CASSLPGGTQYF	TGTGCCAGCAGCTTGCCGGGGGGGACCCAGTACTTC
TRBV6-2/TRBV6-3	.	.	TRBJ2-3	CASSFPLRTSF	TGTGCCAGCAGTTTTCCTCTGCGAACTTCTTTT